This T cell receptor beta chain was obtained from a study of cytomegalovirus exposure and HLA in healthy donors (dated by TCRdb to between 2016 and 2019). About the study as a whole: A later analysis indicated that the 100 to 150 validation repertoires were generated on the platform also employed for the 666 repertoires of the first cohort. The study aimed to test whether signatures of past pathogen exposure could be identified by cataloging public T cell receptors. Along with the roughly 700-subject first cohort, a separate validation cohort of over a hundred different subjects was used. The study combined high-throughput TCR immunosequencing, statistical association of individual TCRs with disease status, and machine learning to predict cytomegalovirus infection status. General findings and caveats noted by the study authors: Three of the identified cytomegalovirus-associated TCR beta chains were confirmed in vitro to be specific for cytomegalovirus antigens. Of the cluster scores, roughly 95% were above 0 in a later analysis, which found that TCRs clustered in the first cohort also tended to co-occur in the 130 or so validation repertoires. Most TCR sequences were seen in very few donors, while some public TCRs were found in many individuals. The authors suggested that the approach could potentially be extended to other disease states and immunological phenotypes. The study listed 164 TCR beta chains as associated with cytomegalovirus. The classifier was reported to diagnose cytomegalovirus status with high specificity and sensitivity in both the original cohort and the validation cohort. A later analysis had no HLA typing for the validation cohort, so co-occurrence there was scored across all 130 or so repertoires.

Libraries were constructed by the immunoSEQ multiplex PCR assay. The original pipeline was this. A statistical classification framework was built for diagnosing cytomegalovirus status from the catalog of TCR beta chain sequences. Entries here come from immuneACCESS through TCRdb and include only in-frame sequences with V and J called. Some clones fail to appear in such tables; in the studies checked, an unresolved V gene covers under half of the shortfall, and the cause of the remainder is unknown. The V and J calls and clone size were taken over from that table, and D and trimming were inferred from the DNA. For this sample the table gives approximately 160,000 clones, of which 75% to 90% were detected only once. 2% to 2.5% of the sample is in the top ten clones. Donors formed part of the validation cohort, which comprised some 120 subjects and was distinct from the first cohort of under 850 subjects.

On this clone itself: This clone's antigen is unknown. No base quality information exists; no much larger clone differs at one position.

CDR1 is given as LGHNA and CDR2 as YSLEER, both from the germline V gene. The V end gives up 5 bases and the J end 9 bases, leaving 11 bases in the junction not matched to a gene. The CDR3, cysteine through phenylalanine, is 15 amino acids long. Only the CDR3 part of the read is kept: 45 bases, read in frame from the first base. Rearrangement joined TRBV4-3 to TRBJ2-1; a stretch of 9 junction bases matches TRBD2. The sequencing input was PBMCs. The sequence came from a woman aged 18-35 years in good health and CMV-seronegative. In nucleotide form, the sequence is TGCGCCAGCAGCGCCCATAGCGGGAGTTCGGGTGAGCAGTTCTTC. The encoded protein is CASSAHSGSSGEQFF.